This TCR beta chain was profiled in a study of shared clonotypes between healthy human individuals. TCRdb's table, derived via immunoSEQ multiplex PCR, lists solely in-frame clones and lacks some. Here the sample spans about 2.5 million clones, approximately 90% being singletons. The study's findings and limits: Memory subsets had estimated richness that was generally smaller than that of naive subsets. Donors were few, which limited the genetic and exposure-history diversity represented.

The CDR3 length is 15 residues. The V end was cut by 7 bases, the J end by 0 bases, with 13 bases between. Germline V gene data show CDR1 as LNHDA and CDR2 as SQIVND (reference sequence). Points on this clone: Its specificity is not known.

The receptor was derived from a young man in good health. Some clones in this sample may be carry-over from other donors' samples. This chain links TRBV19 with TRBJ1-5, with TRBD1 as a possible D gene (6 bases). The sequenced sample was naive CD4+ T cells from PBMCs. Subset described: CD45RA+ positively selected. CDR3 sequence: CASKTYRDSNQPQHF. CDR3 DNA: TGTGCCAGTAAAACTTACAGGGATAGCAATCAGCCCCAGCATTTT.